The next 16 T cell receptor beta chains were all read from a single sample in a study of identifying expanded T cells in peripheral blood. The method was immunoSEQ multiplex PCR; TCRdb's version includes in-frame clones alone and lacks a portion of them. The repertoire holds about 90,000 clones, with about 86% as singletons. Input material: blood. Receptors were obtained from a person aged 18 to 70 in good health.

The rearrangement links TRBV5-6 to TRBJ2-2; TRBD1 aligns across 11 bases. Losses at the gene ends were 2 bases for V and 0 bases for J; bases not matched to a gene: 3. There are 17 residues in the CDR3. Germline V gene sequence: CDR1 SGHDT, CDR2 YYEEEE. CDR3 DNA: TGTGCCAGCAGCTTCGGGACAGGGGGTTCGAACACCGGGGAGCTGTTTTTT. This gives the protein CASSFGTGGSNTGELFF.

CDR3 DNA sequence: TGTGCCAGTAGTATGGTAGGCCAGTACAATGAGCAGTTCTTC. Amino acids: CASSMVGQYNEQFF. The V call is TRBV19, the J call TRBJ2-1, with D hard to call. V lost 3 bases to trimming and J lost 4 bases, with 10 bases between them. This CDR3 spans 14 amino acids. The V gene's germline CDR1 is LNHDA and CDR2 SQIVND (reference sequence).

The sample holds a few counts of this clone. This chain uses TRBV6-6 with TRBJ1-6; D gene ambiguous. CDR1 and CDR2 from the germline V gene are MNHNY and SVGAGI (reference sequence). The CDR3 is made up of 12 amino acids. Trimming removed 3 bases at V and 11 bases at J, with 8 bases between. CDR3 in DNA: TGTGCCAGCAGTTATCGCGATCCACCCCTCCACTTT. It is translated as CASSYRDPPLHF.

The chain employs TRBV6-5 and TRBJ1-2; the match to TRBD1 covers 7 bases. This CDR3 is 14 amino acids long. CDR1 is MNHEY, CDR2 SVGAGI, per germline. J gave up 7 bases and V 5 bases, and 10 bases lay outside the gene matches. The CDR3 is CASSNNRQGGGYTF. CDR3 nucleotides: TGTGCCAGCAGTAATAACCGACAGGGAGGTGGCTACACCTTC.

This chain links TRBV7-2 with TRBJ2-2, with D possibly TRBD1 on 5 matching bases. The CDR3 length is 14 residues. Trimming left V 5 bases short and J 4 bases short, with 11 bases between. Germline V gives CDR1 SGHTA, CDR2 FQGNSA. The CDR3 region has the DNA TGTGCCAGCAGCCCCCAGGGTGGCACCGGGGAGCTGTTTTTT. Protein product: CASSPQGGTGELFF.

This rearrangement joins TRBV6-5 to TRBJ1-2; a possible D gene is TRBD1 (6 bases). With 8 bases removed from V and 7 bases from J, the gap between germline ends came to 17 bases. This CDR3 is 13 amino acids long. In germline, CDR1 is MNHEY, CDR2 SVGAGI. The DNA of the CDR3 is TGTGCCAGCTCTCAAGGGGGGCGAGTTGGCTACACCTTC. It is translated as CASSQGGRVGYTF.

This clone has just one count. As DNA, the CDR3 is TGTGCCAGTAGTATCATAGGTGGGCTGGGGGTTAATGAGCAGTTCTTC. Residues: CASSIIGGLGVNEQFF. V gene TRBV19 combines with J gene TRBJ2-1; either TRBD1 or TRBD2 may fit D (5 bases each). From germline, CDR1 is LNHDA and CDR2 SQIVND (reference sequence). V lost 3 bases and J 7 bases, leaving 19 bases between the germline ends. The CDR3 contains 16 residues.

This clone has a handful of counts. The V call is TRBV4-1, the J call TRBJ1-1; D is undetermined. This CDR3 has 16 amino acids. In germline, CDR1 is MGHRA, CDR2 YSYEKL. V lost 4 bases to trimming and J lost 4 bases, with 19 bases between them. The CDR3 sequence: CASSPSRLQLSTEAFF. As DNA, the CDR3 is TGCGCCAGCAGCCCTTCACGACTCCAGCTTAGCACTGAAGCTTTCTTT.

The J gene is TRBJ1-1, the V gene TRBV6-5, with TRBD1 matching over 7 bases. The CDR3 is 15 residues long. From germline, CDR1 is MNHEY and CDR2 SVGAGI. V lost 3 bases to trimming and J lost 5 bases; unmatched junction nucleotides: 9. Here the CDR3 reads CASSYDRQGRTEAFF. In DNA, the CDR3 is TGTGCCAGCAGTTATGATAGACAGGGAAGGACTGAAGCTTTCTTT.

The chain is built from TRBV29-1 and TRBJ1-1, with 8 bases fitting TRBD1. The CDR3 extends over 13 amino acids. Germline loops: CDR1 SQVTM, CDR2 ANQGSEA. V dropped 4 bases and J dropped 5; count of bases not matched to a gene: 6. The CDR3 sequence is CSVGTGFNTEAFF. The CDR3 region has the DNA TGCAGCGTTGGGACAGGGTTTAATACTGAAGCTTTCTTT.

The chain uses TRBV30 and TRBJ2-6; 7 bases align to TRBD1. This CDR3 region has 16 residues. V was pared by 2 bases and J by 4 bases, with 8 bases of the junction left unmatched. The V gene's germline CDR1 is GTSNPN and CDR2 SVGIG (reference sequence). The CDR3 region has the DNA TGTGCCTGGAGTACGACAGGGCGTACGGGGGCCAACGTCCTGACTTTC. It translates to CAWSTTGRTGANVLTF.

The CDR3 DNA reads TGTGCCACCAGCCCCATTGGGGGCCTGAATCAGCCCCAGCATTTT. Protein: CATSPIGGLNQPQHF. V is TRBV15 and J is TRBJ1-5, with D perhaps matching TRBD1 (6 bases). The germline V and J ends were trimmed by 5 bases and 4 bases, with 15 bases remaining between them. Germline V lookup: CDR1 LNHNV, CDR2 YYDKDF (reference sequence). The CDR3 is 15 residues long.

The chain is built from TRBV25-1 and TRBJ2-3; TRBD2 matches at 9 bases. The CDR3 is 14 residues long. Germline lookup yields CDR1 MGHDK and CDR2 SYGVNS. V lost 6 bases, J lost 4 bases, and 5 bases stayed unmatched. The CDR3 here is CASRGRGGPDTQYF. DNA of the CDR3: TGTGCCAGCAGGGGGCGGGGGGGCCCAGATACGCAGTATTTT.

V gene TRBV9 combines with J gene TRBJ1-5; no firm D call. The CDR3 covers 15 residues. Germline values: CDR1 SGDLS, CDR2 YYNGEE. Between the trimmed V and J ends, which lost 0 bases and 8 bases, there was a span of 15 bases. The CDR3 loop reads CASSVGASGLEPQHF. The CDR3 coding sequence is TGTGCCAGCAGCGTAGGGGCAAGCGGGTTGGAGCCCCAGCATTTT.

This clone is a singleton in its sample. The chain joins TRBV4-3 to TRBJ2-2; 10 nucleotides align to TRBD1. The V and J ends lost 8 bases and 11 bases, in that order; junction bases with no gene match: 14. This CDR3 comprises 15 residues. From germline, CDR1 is LGHNA and CDR2 YSLEER. The CDR3 DNA reads TGCGCCAGCTGCACCGGGACAGGGGTATTTGGCGAGCTGTTTTTT. Translated: CASCTGTGVFGELFF.

The chain couples TRBV30 to TRBJ1-2, with D hard to call. This CDR3 contains 15 residues. V dropped 0 bases and J dropped 6 bases, with 17 bases sitting between them. The germline V gene has CDR1 GTSNPN and CDR2 SVGIG (reference sequence). The CDR3 is CAWSVQLGPTDGYTF. The DNA of the CDR3 is TGTGCCTGGAGTGTACAACTCGGCCCGACTGATGGCTACACCTTC.